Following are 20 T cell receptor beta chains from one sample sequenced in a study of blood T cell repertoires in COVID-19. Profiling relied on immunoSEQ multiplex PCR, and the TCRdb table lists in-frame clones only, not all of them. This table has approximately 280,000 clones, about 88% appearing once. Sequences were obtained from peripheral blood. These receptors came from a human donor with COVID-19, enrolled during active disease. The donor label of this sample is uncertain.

CDR3 residues: CASSLNIGTATSSYEQYF. DNA for the CDR3: TGTGCCAGCAGCTTGAATATAGGGACAGCCACTAGCTCCTACGAGCAGTACTTC. The J gene is TRBJ2-7, the V gene TRBV11-2, with TRBD1 matching over 7 bases. This CDR3 has 18 residues. V trimming: 3 bases; J trimming: 0 bases; junction bases outside the gene matches: 14. Germline loops: CDR1 SGHAT, CDR2 FQNNGV. Combining the CDR3 with reference TRBV11-2 and TRBJ2-7 gives the whole variable domain EAGVAQSPRYKIIEKRQSVAFWCNPISGHATLYWYQQILGQGPKLLIQFQNNGVVDDSQLPKDRFSAERLKGVDSTLKIQPAKLEDSAVYLCASSLNIGTATSSYEQYFGPGTRLTVT.

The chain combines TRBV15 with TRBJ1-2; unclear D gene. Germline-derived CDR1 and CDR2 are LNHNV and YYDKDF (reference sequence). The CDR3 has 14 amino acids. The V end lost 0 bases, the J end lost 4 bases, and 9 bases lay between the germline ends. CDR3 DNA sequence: TGTGCCACCAGCAGAGAGGGGAGGTCCTATGGCTACACCTTC. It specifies CATSREGRSYGYTF. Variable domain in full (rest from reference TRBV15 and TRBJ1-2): DAMVIQNPRYQVTQFGKPVTLSCSQTLNHNVMYWYQQKSSQAPKLLFHYYDKDFNNEADTPDNFQSRRPNTSFCFLDIRSPGLGDTAMYLCATSREGRSYGYTFGSGTRLTVV.

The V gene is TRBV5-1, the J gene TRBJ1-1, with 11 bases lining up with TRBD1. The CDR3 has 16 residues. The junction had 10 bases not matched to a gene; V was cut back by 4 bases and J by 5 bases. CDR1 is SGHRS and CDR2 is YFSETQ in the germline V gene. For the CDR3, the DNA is TGCGCCAGCAGCCACGGACAGGGGGCCGAGAGGACTGAAGCTTTCTTT. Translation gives CASSHGQGAERTEAFF.

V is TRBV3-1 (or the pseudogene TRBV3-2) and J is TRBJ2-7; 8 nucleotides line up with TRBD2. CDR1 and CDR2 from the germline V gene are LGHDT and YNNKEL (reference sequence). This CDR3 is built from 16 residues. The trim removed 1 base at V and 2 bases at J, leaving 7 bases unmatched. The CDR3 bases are TGTGCCAGCAGCCAAGGGCCTAGCGGGCATGCCTACGAGCAGTACTTC. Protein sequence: CASSQGPSGHAYEQYF.

The CDR3 DNA sequence: TGTGCCAGCAGCAAACCCGCGGTCGGGACAGATACGCAGTATTTT. It specifies CASSKPAVGTDTQYF. The chain links TRBV5-6 to TRBJ2-3; the D is unclear. CDR1 is SGHDT, CDR2 YYEEEE, per germline. Trimming stripped 4 bases from V and 3 bases from J, with 15 bases between. This CDR3 contains 15 residues.

Here the CDR3 reads CASSSGTSGATYEQYF. The DNA for the CDR3 is TGTGCCAGCAGCTCGGGGACTAGCGGGGCCACCTACGAGCAGTACTTC. The chain joins TRBV9 to TRBJ2-7; 13 nucleotides align to TRBD2. From germline, CDR1 is SGDLS and CDR2 YYNGEE. The CDR3 runs to 16 residues. The junction had 6 bases not matched to a gene; V was cut back by 4 bases and J by 2 bases.

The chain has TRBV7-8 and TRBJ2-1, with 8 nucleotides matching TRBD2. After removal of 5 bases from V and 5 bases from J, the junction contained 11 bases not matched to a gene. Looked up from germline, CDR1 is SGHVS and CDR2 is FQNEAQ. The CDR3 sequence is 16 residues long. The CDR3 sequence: CASSPRRAGADNEQFF. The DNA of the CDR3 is TGTGCCAGCAGCCCGAGGAGAGCGGGAGCTGACAATGAGCAGTTCTTC.

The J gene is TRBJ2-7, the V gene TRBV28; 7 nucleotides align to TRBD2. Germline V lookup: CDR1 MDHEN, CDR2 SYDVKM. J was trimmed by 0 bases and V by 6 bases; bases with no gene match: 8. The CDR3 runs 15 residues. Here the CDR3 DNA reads TGTGCCAGCAGAGAACCTAGCGGAAGCTCCTACGAGCAGTACTTC. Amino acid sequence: CASREPSGSSYEQYF.

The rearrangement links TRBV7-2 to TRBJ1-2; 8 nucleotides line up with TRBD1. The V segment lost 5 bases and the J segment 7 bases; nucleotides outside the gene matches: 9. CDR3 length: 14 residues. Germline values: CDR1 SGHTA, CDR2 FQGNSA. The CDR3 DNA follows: TGTGCCAGCAGCCAAACTGACAGGGGTAGTGGCTACACCTTC. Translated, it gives CASSQTDRGSGYTF.

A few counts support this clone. CDR3 coding DNA: TGTGCCAGCAGCACCACGCTGAGGAGCGGGGAGCTGTTTTTT. It codes for CASSTTLRSGELFF. The chain links TRBV7-3 to TRBJ2-2; no firm D call. Trimming shortened V by 5 bases and J by 7 bases, and 14 bases separated the two germline ends. CDR3 length: 14 amino acids. Per the germline V gene, CDR1 is SGHTA and CDR2 is FQGTGA.

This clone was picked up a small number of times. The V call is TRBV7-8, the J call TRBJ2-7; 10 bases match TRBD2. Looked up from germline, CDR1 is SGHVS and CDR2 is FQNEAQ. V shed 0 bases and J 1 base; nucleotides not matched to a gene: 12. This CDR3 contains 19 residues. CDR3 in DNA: TGTGCCAGCAGCTTAGCGGAGGCTAGCGGGAGCTCCATGTCCTACGAGCAGTACTTC. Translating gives CASSLAEASGSSMSYEQYF.

CDR3 DNA sequence: TGTGCCAGTAGTCGACCGGGAGTCGAGAACACCATATATTTT. Its translation: CASSRPGVENTIYF. The chain combines TRBV19 with TRBJ1-3, with unresolved D. The V end lost 5 bases, the J end lost 7 bases, and 15 bases lay between the germline ends. Germline CDR1 and CDR2: LNHDA and SQIVND (reference sequence). The CDR3 spans 14 residues.

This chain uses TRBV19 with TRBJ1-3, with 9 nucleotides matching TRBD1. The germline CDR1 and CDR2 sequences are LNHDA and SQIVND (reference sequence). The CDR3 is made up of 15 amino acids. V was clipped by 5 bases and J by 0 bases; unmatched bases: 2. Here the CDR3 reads CASSGTGNSGNTIYF. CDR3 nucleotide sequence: TGTGCCAGTAGTGGGACAGGGAACTCTGGAAACACCATATATTTT.

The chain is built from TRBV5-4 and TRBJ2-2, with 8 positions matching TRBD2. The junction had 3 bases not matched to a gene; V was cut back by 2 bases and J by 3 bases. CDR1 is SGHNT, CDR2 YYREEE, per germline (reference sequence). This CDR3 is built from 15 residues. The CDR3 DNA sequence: TGTGCCAGCAGCTTAGCGGGAGTCGACACCGGGGAGCTGTTTTTT. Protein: CASSLAGVDTGELFF.

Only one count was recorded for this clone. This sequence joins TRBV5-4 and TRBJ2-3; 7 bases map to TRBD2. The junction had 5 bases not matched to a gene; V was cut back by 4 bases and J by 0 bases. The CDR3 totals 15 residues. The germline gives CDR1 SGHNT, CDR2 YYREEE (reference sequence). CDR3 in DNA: TGTGCCAGCAGCGGACCGGGACTAAGCACAGATACGCAGTATTTT. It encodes CASSGPGLSTDTQYF. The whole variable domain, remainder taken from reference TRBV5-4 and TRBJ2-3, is ETGVTQSPTHLIKTRGQQVTLRCSSQSGHNTVSWYQQALGQGPQFIFQYYREEENGRGNFPPRFSGLQFPNYSSELNVNALELDDSALYLCASSGPGLSTDTQYFGPGTRLTVL.

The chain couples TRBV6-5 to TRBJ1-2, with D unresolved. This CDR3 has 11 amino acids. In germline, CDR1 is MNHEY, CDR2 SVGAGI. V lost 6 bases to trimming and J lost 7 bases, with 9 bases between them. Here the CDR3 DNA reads TGTGCCAGCAGGAACGAAGCTGGCTACACCTTC. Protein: CASRNEAGYTF.

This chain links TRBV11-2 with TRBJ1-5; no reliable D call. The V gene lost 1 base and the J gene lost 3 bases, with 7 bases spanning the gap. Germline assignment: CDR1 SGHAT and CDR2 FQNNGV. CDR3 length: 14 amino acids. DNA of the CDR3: TGTGCCAGCAGCTTAGGCAGGAACAATCAGCCCCAGCATTTT. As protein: CASSLGRNNQPQHF.

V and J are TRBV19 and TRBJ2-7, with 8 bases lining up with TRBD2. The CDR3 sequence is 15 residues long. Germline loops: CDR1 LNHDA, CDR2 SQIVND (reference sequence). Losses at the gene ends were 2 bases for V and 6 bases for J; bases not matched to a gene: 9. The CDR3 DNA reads TGTGCCAGTAGTATAAACAGCGGGAGCCTCAGCGAGCAGTACTTC. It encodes CASSINSGSLSEQYF.

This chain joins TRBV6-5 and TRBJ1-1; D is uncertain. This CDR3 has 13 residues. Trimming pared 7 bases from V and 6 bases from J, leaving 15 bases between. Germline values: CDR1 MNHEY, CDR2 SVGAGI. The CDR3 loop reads CASKTERRPEAFF. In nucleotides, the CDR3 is TGTGCCAGCAAAACAGAGCGGCGCCCTGAAGCTTTCTTT.

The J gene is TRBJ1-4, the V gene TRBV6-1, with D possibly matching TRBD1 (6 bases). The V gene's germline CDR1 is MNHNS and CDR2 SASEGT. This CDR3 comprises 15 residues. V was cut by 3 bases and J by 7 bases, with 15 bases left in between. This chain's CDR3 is CASSEGARGVEKLFF. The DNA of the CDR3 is TGTGCCAGCAGTGAGGGGGCGAGAGGGGTTGAAAAACTGTTTTTT.